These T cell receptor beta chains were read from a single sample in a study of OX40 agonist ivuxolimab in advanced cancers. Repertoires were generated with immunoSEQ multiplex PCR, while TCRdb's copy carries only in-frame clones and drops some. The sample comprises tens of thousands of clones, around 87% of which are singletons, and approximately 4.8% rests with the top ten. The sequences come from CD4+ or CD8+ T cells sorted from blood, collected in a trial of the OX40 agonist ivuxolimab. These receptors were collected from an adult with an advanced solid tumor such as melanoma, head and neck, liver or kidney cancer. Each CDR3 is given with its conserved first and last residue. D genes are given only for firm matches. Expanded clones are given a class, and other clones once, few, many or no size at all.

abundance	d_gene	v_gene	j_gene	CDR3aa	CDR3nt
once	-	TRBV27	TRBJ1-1	CASSFSRMNTEAFF	TGTGCCAGCAGTTTCTCACGGATGAACACTGAAGCTTTCTTT
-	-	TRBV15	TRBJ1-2	CATSRSRGQNYGYTF	TGTGCCACCAGCAGATCCCGAGGACAGAACTATGGCTACACCTTC
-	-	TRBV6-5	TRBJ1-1	CASSLNRGEAFF	TGTGCCAGCAGTTTGAATCGAGGTGAAGCTTTCTTT
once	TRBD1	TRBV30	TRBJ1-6	CAWETGSDSPLHF	TGTGCCTGGGAGACAGGGTCGGATTCACCCCTCCACTTT
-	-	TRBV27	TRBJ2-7	CASSLMATGISYEQYF	TGTGCCAGCAGTTTAATGGCGACAGGCATCTCCTACGAGCAGTACTTC
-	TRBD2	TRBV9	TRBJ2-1	CASSPSGSLINEQFF	TGTGCCAGCAGCCCCAGCGGGAGTCTTATCAATGAGCAGTTCTTC
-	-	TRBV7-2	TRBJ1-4	CASSLGTAEKLFF	TGTGCCAGCAGCTTAGGGACAGCTGAAAAACTGTTTTTT
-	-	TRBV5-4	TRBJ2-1	CASSPGLSSYNEQFF	TGTGCCAGCAGTCCGGGGCTGAGCTCCTACAATGAGCAGTTCTTC
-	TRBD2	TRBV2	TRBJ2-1	CASNSGIGNEQFF	TGTGCCAGCAATAGCGGGATTGGCAATGAGCAGTTCTTC
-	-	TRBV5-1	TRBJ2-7	CASSLVGGENEQYF	TGCGCCAGCAGCTTGGTGGGGGGCGAGAACGAGCAGTACTTC
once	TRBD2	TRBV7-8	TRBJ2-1	CASSLRLADNEQFF	TGTGCCAGCAGCTTGAGACTAGCGGACAATGAGCAGTTCTTC
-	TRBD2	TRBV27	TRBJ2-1	CASSPLGGRANEQFF	TGTGCCAGCAGTCCCCTGGGCGGGAGGGCCAATGAGCAGTTCTTC
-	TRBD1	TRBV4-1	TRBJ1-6	CASSQRAPQGAGSPLHF	TGCGCCAGCAGCCAAAGGGCCCCACAGGGGGCTGGCTCACCCCTCCACTTT
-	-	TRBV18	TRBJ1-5	CASSPREGGGNQPQHF	TGTGCCAGCTCCCCCAGGGAGGGCGGGGGCAATCAGCCCCAGCATTTT
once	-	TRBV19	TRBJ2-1	CATRGGYNEQFF	TGTGCCACCCGAGGGGGCTACAATGAGCAGTTCTTC
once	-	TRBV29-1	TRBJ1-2	CSVATGTSGYGYTF	TGCAGCGTTGCTACAGGAACCTCTGGCTATGGCTACACCTTC
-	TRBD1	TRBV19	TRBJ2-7	CASSLRDRGNEQYF	TGTGCCAGTAGCCTCCGGGACAGGGGAAACGAGCAGTACTTC
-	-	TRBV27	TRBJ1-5	CASSFMGRTFNQPQHF	TGTGCCAGCAGTTTTATGGGACGGACATTCAATCAGCCCCAGCATTTT
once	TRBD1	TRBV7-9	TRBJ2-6	CASSLEGAGANVLTF	TGTGCCAGCAGCTTAGAGGGGGCGGGGGCCAACGTCCTGACTTTC
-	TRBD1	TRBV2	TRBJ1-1	CASSPQGFEAFF	TGTGCCAGCAGTCCACAGGGGTTTGAAGCTTTCTTT
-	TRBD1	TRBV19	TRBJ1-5	CASSIATGGQPQHF	TGTGCCAGTAGTATAGCCACAGGGGGTCAGCCCCAGCATTTT
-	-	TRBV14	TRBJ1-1	CASSRWTDEAFF	TGTGCCAGCAGCCGCTGGACGGATGAAGCTTTCTTT
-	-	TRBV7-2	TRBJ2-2	CASSLSGYTGELFF	TGTGCCAGCAGCTTAAGCGGGTACACCGGGGAGCTGTTTTTT
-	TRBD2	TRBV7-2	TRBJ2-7	CASSPEVAGGVIYEQYF	TGTGCCAGCAGCCCGGAGGTAGCGGGAGGGGTTATCTACGAGCAGTACTTC
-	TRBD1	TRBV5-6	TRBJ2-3	CASRQGAGTDTQYF	TGTGCCAGTCGACAGGGGGCGGGCACAGATACGCAGTATTTT
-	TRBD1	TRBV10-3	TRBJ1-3	CAISSSGGAGGNTIYF	TGTGCCATCAGCAGCTCAGGGGGCGCAGGCGGAAACACCATATATTTT
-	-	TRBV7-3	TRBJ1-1	CASSLMGLSQEAFF	TGTGCCAGCAGCTTGATGGGGCTTTCCCAAGAAGCTTTCTTT
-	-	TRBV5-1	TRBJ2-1	CASSLGTANEQFF	TGCGCCAGCAGCTTGGGGACAGCCAATGAGCAGTTCTTC
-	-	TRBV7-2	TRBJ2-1	CASSQGDEQFF	TGTGCCAGCAGCCAAGGAGATGAGCAGTTCTTC
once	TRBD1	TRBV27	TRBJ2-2	CASSVNRGGTGELFF	TGTGCCAGCAGTGTAAACAGGGGCGGCACCGGGGAGCTGTTTTTT
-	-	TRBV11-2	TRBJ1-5	CASSLEGQADQPQHF	TGTGCCAGCAGCTTAGAAGGGCAGGCCGATCAGCCCCAGCATTTT
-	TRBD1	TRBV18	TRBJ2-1	CASSPPGQVNEQFF	TGTGCCAGCTCACCCCCGGGACAGGTCAATGAGCAGTTCTTC
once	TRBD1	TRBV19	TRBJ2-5	CASTPQGKETQYF	TGTGCCAGTACCCCACAGGGGAAAGAGACCCAGTACTTC
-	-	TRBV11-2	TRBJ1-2	CASSQSPLTGYTF	TGTGCCAGCAGCCAGTCGCCCCTAACGGGCTACACCTTC
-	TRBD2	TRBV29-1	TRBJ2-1	CSVGTSGWSEQFF	TGCAGCGTTGGGACTAGCGGGTGGAGTGAGCAGTTCTTC
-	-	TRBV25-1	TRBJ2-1	CASSSGSYNEQFF	TGTGCCAGCAGTAGTGGCTCCTACAATGAGCAGTTCTTC
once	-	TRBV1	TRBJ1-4	CTSSELRGWVRSTNEKLFF	TGCACCAGCTCGGAGCTGCGAGGGTGGGTTAGGTCAACTAATGAAAAACTGTTTTTT
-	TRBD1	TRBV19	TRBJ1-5	CASSMLDRGEQPQHF	TGTGCCAGTAGTATGTTGGACAGGGGCGAGCAGCCCCAGCATTTT